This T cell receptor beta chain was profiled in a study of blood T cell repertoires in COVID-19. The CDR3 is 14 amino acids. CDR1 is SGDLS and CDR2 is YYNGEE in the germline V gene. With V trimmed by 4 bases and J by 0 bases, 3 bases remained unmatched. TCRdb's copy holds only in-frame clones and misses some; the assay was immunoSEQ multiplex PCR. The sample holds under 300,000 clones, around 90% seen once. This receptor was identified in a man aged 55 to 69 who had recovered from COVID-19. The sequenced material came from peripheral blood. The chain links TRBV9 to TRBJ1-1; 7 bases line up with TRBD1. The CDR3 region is CASSPTGMNTEAFF. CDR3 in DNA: TGTGCCAGCAGCCCGACAGGGATGAACACTGAAGCTTTCTTT.